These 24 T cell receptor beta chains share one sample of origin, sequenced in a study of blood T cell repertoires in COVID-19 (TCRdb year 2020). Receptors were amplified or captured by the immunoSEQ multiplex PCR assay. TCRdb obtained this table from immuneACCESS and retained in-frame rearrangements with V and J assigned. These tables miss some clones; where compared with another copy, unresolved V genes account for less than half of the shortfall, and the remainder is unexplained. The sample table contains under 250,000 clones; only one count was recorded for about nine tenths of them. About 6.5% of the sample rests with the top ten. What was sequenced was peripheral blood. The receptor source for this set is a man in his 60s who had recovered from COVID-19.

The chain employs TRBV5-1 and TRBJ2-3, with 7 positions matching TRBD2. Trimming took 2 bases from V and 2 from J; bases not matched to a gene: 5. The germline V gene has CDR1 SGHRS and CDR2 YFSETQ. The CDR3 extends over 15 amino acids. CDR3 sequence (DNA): TGCGCCAGCAGCTTCCTAGCGGAGGCCACAGATACGCAGTATTTT. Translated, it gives CASSFLAEATDTQYF.

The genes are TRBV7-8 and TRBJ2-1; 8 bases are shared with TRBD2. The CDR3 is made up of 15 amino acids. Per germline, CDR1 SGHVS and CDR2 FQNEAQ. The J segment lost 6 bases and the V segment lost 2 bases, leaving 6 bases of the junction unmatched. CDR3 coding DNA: TGTGCCAGCAGCTTACAAGCGGGAGTGGCCAATGAGCAGTTCTTC. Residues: CASSLQAGVANEQFF.

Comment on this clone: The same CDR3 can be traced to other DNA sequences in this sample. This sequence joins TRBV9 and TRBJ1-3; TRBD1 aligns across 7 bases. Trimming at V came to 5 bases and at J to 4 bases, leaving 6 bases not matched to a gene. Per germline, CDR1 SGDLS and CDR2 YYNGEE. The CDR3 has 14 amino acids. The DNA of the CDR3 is TGTGCCAGCAGTGACACAGGGGCCGGAAACACCATATATTTT. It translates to CASSDTGAGNTIYF. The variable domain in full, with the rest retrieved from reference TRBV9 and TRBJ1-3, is DSGVTQTPKHLITATGQRVTLRCSPRSGDLSVYWYQQSLDQGLQFLIQYYNGEERAKGNILERFSAQQFPDLHSELNLSSLELGDSALYFCASSDTGAGNTIYFGEGSWLTVV.

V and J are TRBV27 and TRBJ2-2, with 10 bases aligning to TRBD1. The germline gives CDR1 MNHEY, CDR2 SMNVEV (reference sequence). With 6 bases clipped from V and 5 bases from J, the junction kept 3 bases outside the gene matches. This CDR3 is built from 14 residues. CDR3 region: CASSRDRGTGELFF. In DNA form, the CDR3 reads TGTGCCAGCAGCCGGGACAGGGGAACCGGGGAGCTGTTTTTT.

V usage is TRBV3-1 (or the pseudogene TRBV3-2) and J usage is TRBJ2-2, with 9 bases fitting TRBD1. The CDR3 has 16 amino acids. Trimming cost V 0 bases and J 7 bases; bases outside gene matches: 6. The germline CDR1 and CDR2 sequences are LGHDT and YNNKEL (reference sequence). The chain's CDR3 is CASSQDRGTGNGELFF. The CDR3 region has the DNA TGTGCCAGCAGCCAAGATCGTGGGACAGGGAACGGGGAGCTGTTTTTT.

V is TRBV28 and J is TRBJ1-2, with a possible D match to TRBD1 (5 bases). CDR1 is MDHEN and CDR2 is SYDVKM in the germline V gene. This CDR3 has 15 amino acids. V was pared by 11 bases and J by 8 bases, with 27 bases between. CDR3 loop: CAVALAGTILGGYTF. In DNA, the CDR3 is TGTGCCGTAGCCCTGGCCGGGACTATTTTAGGAGGCTACACCTTC.

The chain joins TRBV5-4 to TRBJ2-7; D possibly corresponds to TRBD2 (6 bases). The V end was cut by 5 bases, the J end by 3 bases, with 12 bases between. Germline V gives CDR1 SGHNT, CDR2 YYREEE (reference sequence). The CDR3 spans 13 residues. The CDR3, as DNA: TGTGCCAGCAGTCTTTACGGGGGCTACGAGCAGTACTTC. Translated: CASSLYGGYEQYF.

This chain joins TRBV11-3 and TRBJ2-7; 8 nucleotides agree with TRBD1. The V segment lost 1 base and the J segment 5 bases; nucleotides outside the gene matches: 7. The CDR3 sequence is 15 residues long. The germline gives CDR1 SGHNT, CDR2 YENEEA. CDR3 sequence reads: CASSLGQGNSDEQYF. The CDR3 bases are TGTGCCAGCAGCTTAGGACAGGGGAATTCTGACGAGCAGTACTTC. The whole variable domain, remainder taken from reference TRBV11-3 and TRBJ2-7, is EAGVVQSPRYKIIEKKQPVAFWCNPISGHNTLYWYLQNLGQGPELLIRYENEEAVDDSQLPKDRFSAERLKGVDSTLKIQPAELGDSAVYLCASSLGQGNSDEQYFGPGTRLTVT.

CDR3 sequence (DNA): TGCGCCAGCAGCCAAGACTTCTCGACAGCTAACTATGGCTACACCTTC. This gives the protein CASSQDFSTANYGYTF. The chain is built from TRBV4-3 and TRBJ1-2; D may be TRBD1 (5 bases). With 0 bases removed from V and 0 bases from J, the gap between germline ends came to 11 bases. In germline, CDR1 is LGHNA, CDR2 YSLEER. This CDR3 has 16 amino acids.

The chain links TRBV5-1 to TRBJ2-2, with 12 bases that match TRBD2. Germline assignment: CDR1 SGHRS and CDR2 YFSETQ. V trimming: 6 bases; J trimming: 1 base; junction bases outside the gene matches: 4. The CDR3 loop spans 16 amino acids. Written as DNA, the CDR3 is TGCGCCAGCAAACTAGCGGGGGGCGTGAACACCGGGGAGCTGTTTTTT. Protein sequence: CASKLAGGVNTGELFF.

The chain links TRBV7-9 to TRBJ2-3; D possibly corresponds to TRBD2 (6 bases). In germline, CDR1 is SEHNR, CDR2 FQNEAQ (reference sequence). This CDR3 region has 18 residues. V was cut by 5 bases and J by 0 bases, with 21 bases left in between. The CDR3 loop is CASSRRSGVAGSTDTQYF. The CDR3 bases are TGTGCCAGCAGCCGACGTTCGGGGGTCGCGGGCAGCACAGATACGCAGTATTTT.

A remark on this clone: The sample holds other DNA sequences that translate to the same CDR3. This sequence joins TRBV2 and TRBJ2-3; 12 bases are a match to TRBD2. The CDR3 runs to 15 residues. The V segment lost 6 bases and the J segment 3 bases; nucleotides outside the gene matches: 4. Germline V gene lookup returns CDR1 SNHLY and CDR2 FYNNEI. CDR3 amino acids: CASRGGTSGTDTQYF. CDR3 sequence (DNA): TGTGCCAGCAGAGGCGGGACTAGCGGGACAGATACGCAGTATTTT.

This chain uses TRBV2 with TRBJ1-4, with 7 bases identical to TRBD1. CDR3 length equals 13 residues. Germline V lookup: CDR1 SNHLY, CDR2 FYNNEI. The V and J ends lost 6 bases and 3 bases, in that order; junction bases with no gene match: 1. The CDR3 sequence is CASRGTANEKLFF. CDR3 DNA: TGTGCCAGCAGGGGGACAGCTAATGAAAAACTGTTTTTT.

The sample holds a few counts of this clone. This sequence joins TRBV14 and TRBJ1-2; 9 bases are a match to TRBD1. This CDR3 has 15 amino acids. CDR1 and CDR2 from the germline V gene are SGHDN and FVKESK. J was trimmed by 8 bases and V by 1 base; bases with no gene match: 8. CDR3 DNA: TGTGCCAGCAGCCAAGGCAACAGGGGGCGAGGCGGCTACACCTTC. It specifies CASSQGNRGRGGYTF.

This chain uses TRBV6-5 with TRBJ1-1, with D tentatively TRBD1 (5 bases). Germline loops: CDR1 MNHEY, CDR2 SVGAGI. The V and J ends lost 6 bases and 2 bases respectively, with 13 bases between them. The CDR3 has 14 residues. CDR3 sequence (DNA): TGTGCCAGCAGGGTCCAAGGGGTAAACACTGAAGCTTTCTTT. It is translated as CASRVQGVNTEAFF.

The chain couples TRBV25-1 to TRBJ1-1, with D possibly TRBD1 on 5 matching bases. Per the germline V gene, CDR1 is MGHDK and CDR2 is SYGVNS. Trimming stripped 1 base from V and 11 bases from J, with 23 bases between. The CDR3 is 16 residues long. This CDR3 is CASSEWGGKGEVSAFF. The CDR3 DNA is TGTGCCAGCAGTGAATGGGGGGGGAAAGGGGAGGTGTCGGCTTTCTTT. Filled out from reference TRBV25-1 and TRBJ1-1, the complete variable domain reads EADIYQTPRYLVIGTGKKITLECSQTMGHDKMYWYQQDPGMELHLIHYSYGVNSTEKGDLSSESTVSRIRTEHFPLTLESARPSHTSQYLCASSEWGGKGEVSAFFGQGTRLTVV.

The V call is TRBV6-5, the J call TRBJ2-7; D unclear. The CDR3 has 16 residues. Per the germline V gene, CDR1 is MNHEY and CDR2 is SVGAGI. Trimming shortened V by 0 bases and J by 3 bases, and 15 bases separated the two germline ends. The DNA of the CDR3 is TGTGCCAGCAGTTACTCTAGCCCGGTAGTCGGCTACGAGCAGTACTTC. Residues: CASSYSSPVVGYEQYF.

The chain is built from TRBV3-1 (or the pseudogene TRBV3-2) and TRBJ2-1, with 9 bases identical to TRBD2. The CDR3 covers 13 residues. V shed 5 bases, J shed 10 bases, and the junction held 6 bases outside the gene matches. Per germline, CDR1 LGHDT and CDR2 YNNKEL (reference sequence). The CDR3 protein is CASSAPGTSEQFF. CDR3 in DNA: TGTGCCAGCAGCGCTCCCGGGACTAGCGAGCAGTTCTTC.

Written as DNA, the CDR3 is TGTGCCAGCAGCGGGAGGACTAGCGGGAGTAGGAATGAGCAGTTCTTC. Amino acids: CASSGRTSGSRNEQFF. The chain joins TRBV9 to TRBJ2-1; TRBD2 matches at 13 bases. This CDR3 contains 16 residues. Germline assignment: CDR1 SGDLS and CDR2 YYNGEE. Unmatched junction bases numbered 7, after V lost 3 bases and J lost 7 bases. The full variable domain, rest sourced from reference TRBV9 and TRBJ2-1, is DSGVTQTPKHLITATGQRVTLRCSPRSGDLSVYWYQQSLDQGLQFLIQYYNGEERAKGNILERFSAQQFPDLHSELNLSSLELGDSALYFCASSGRTSGSRNEQFFGPGTRLTVL.

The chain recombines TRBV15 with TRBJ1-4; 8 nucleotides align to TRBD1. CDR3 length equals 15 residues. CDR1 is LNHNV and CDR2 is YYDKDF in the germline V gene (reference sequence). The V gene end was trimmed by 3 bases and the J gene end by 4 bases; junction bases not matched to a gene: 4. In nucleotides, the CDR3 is TGTGCCACCAGCAGGTTACAGGGGGTTAATGAAAAACTGTTTTTT. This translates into CATSRLQGVNEKLFF.

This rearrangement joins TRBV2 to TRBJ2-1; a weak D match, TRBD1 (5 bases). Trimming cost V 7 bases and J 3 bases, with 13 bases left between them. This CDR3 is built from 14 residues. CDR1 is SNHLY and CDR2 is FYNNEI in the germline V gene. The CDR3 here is CASTQGALYNEQFF. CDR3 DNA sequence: TGTGCCAGCACTCAAGGGGCCCTCTACAATGAGCAGTTCTTC.

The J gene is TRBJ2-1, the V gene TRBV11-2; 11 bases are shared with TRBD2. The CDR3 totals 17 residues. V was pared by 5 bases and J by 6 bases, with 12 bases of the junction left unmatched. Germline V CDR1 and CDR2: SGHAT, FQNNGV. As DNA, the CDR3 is TGTGCCAGCAGCCCCCAACGGCTAGCGGGAGGTTTCAATGAGCAGTTCTTC. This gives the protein CASSPQRLAGGFNEQFF.

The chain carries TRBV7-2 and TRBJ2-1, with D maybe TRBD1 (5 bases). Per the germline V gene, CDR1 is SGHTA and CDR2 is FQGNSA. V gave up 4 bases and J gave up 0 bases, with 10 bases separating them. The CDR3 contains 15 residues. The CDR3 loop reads CASSSQEHSYNEQFF. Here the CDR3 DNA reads TGTGCCAGCAGCTCACAGGAACACTCCTACAATGAGCAGTTCTTC.

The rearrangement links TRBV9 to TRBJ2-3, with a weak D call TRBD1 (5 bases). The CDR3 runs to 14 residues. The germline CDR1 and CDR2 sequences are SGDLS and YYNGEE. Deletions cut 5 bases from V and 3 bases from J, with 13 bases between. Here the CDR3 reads CASSLQTATDTQYF. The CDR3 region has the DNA TGTGCCAGCAGTCTTCAGACAGCGACAGATACGCAGTATTTT.